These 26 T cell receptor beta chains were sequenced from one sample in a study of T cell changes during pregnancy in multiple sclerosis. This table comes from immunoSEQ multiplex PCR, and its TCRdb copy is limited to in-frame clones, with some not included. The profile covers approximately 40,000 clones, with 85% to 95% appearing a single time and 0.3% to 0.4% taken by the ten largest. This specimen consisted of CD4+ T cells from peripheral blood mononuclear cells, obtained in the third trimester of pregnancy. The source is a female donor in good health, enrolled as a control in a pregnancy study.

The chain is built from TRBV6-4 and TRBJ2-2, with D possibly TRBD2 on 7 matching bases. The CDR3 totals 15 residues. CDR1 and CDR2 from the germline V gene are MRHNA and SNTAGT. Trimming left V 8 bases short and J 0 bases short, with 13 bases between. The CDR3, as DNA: TGTGCCAGCTCAAAAGGGGGGGCGAACACCGGGGAGCTGTTTTTT. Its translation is CASSKGGANTGELFF.

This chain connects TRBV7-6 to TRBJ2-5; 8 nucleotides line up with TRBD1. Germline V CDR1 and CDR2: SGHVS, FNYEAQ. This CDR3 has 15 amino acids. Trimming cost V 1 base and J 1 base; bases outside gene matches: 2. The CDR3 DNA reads TGTGCCAGCAGCTTAGACAGGGGGACCCAAGAGACCCAGTACTTC. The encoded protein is CASSLDRGTQETQYF.

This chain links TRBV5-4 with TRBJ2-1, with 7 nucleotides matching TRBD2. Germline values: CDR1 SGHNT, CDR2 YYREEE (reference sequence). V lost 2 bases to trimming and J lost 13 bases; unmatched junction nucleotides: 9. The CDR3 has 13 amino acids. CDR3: CASSFMGGTLQFF. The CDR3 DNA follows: TGTGCCAGCAGCTTCATGGGGGGGACTCTACAGTTCTTC.

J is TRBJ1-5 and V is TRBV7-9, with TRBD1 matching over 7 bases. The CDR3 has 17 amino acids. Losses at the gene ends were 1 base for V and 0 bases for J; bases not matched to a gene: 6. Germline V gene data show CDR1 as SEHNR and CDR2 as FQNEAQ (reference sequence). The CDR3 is CASSLVEGQYSNQPQHF. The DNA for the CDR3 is TGTGCCAGCAGCTTAGTCGAGGGACAGTATAGCAATCAGCCCCAGCATTTT.

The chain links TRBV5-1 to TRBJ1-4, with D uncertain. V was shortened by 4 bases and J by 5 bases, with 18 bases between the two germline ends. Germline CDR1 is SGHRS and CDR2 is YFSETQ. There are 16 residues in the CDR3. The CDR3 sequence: CASSHSGRQLNEKLFF. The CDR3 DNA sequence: TGCGCCAGCAGCCACTCTGGGAGGCAGCTAAATGAAAAACTGTTTTTT.

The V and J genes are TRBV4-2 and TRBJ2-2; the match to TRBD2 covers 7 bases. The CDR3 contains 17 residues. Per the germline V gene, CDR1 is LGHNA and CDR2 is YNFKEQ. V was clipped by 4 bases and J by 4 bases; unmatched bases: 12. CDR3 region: CASSPSLGASGTGELFF. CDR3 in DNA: TGTGCCAGCAGCCCGTCTCTCGGGGCTAGCGGCACCGGGGAGCTGTTTTTT.

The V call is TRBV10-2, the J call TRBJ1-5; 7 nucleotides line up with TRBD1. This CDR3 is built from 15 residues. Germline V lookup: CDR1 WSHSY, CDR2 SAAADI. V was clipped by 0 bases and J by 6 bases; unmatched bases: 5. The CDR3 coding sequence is TGCGCCAGCAGTGAGTCCGAGACAGGGTCTCAGCCCCAGCATTTT. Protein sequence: CASSESETGSQPQHF.

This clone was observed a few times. In DNA form, the CDR3 reads TGCAGCGTTCGAACTAGCGGGAGCGGAGAGCAGTACTTC. Translating it yields CSVRTSGSGEQYF. The chain is built from TRBV29-1 and TRBJ2-7; 11 bases are shared with TRBD2. The CDR3 contains 13 residues. Germline V gene sequence: CDR1 SQVTM, CDR2 ANQGSEA. V was pared by 5 bases and J by 7 bases, with 7 bases of the junction left unmatched.

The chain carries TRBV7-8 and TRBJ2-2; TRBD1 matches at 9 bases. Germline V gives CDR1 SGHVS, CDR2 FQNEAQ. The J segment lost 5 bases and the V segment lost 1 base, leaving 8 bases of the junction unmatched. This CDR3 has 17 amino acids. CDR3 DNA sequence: TGTGCCAGCAGCTTAGTTGGGGGACAGGGTGGGACCGGGGAGCTGTTTTTT. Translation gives CASSLVGGQGGTGELFF.

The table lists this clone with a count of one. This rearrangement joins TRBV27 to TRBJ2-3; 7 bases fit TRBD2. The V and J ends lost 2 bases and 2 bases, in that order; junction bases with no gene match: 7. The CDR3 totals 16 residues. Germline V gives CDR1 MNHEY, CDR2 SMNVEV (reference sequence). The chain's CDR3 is CASSLRWGGITDTQYF. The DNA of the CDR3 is TGTGCCAGCAGTTTAAGGTGGGGGGGTATCACAGATACGCAGTATTTT.

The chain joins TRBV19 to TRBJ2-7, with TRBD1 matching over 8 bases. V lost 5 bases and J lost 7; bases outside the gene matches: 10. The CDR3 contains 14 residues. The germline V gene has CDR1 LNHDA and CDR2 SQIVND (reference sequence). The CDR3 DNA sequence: TGTGCCAGTAGTTCTTCCCAGGGGGCATGGGAGCAGTACTTC. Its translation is CASSSSQGAWEQYF.

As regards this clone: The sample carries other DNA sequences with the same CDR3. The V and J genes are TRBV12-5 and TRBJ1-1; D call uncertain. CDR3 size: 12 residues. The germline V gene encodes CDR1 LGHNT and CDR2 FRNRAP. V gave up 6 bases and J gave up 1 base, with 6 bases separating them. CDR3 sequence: CASGRGNTEAFF. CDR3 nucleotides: TGTGCTAGTGGCAGAGGGAACACTGAAGCTTTCTTT.

The CDR3 spells CAWSHRGRSPLHF. CDR3 bases: TGTGCCTGGAGTCACAGGGGGCGGTCACCCCTCCACTTT. The V call is TRBV30, the J call TRBJ1-6; TRBD1 aligns across 9 bases. CDR1 is GTSNPN, CDR2 SVGIG, per germline (reference sequence). This CDR3 spans 13 amino acids. V lost 2 bases and J lost 10; bases outside the gene matches: 3.

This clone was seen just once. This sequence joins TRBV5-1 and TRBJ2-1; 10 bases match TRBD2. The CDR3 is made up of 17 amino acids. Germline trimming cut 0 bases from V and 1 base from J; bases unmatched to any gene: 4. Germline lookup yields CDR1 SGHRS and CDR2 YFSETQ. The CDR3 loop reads CASSLEGAGGSYNEQFF. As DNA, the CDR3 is TGCGCCAGCAGCTTGGAGGGAGCGGGAGGGTCCTACAATGAGCAGTTCTTC.

CDR3 bases: TGTGCCAGCAGCTCTGGGACAGGGACTACCACTGAAGCTTTCTTT. This translates into CASSSGTGTTTEAFF. The chain recombines TRBV7-9 with TRBJ1-1; 9 bases fit TRBD1. The CDR3 is 15 amino acids. After removal of 4 bases from V and 4 bases from J, the junction contained 7 bases not matched to a gene. The V gene's germline CDR1 is SEHNR and CDR2 FQNEAQ (reference sequence).

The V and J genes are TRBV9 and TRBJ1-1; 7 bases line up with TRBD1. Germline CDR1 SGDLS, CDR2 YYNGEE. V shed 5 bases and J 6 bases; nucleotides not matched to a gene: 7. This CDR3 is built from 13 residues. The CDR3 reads CASSVTGAPEAFF. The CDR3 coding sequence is TGTGCCAGCAGTGTCACAGGGGCGCCTGAAGCTTTCTTT.

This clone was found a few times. The CDR3 sequence: CASRFHVRDRGTGELFF. DNA for the CDR3: TGTGCCAGTAGGTTTCACGTCCGGGACAGGGGCACCGGGGAGCTGTTTTTT. V and J are TRBV19 and TRBJ2-2; 10 positions agree with TRBD1. The CDR3 totals 17 residues. Germline V lookup: CDR1 LNHDA, CDR2 SQIVND (reference sequence). The V and J ends lost 6 bases and 4 bases, in that order; junction bases with no gene match: 11.

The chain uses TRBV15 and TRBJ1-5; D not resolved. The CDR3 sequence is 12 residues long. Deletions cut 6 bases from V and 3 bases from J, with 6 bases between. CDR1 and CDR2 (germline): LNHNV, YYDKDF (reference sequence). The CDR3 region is CATSGTNQPQHF. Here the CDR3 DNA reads TGTGCCACCAGTGGCACCAATCAGCCCCAGCATTTT.

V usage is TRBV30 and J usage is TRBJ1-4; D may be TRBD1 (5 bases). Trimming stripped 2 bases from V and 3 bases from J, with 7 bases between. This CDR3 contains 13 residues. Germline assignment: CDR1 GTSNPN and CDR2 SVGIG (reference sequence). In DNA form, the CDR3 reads TGTGCCTGGAGTCGGGGGTCTAATGAAAAACTGTTTTTT. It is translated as CAWSRGSNEKLFF.

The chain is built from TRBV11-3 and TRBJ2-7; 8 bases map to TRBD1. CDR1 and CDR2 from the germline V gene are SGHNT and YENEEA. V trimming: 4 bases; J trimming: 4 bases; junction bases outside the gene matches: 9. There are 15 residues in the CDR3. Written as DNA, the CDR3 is TGTGCCAGCAGCTCAGGACAGGGATCGGGGTACGAGCAGTACTTC. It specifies CASSSGQGSGYEQYF.

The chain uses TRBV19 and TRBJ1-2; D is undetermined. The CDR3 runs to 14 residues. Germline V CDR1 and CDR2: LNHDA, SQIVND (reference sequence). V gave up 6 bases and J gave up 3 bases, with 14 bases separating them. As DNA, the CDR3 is TGTGCCAGTAGCTTGGGGAGCCGTGACTATGGCTACACCTTC. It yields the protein CASSLGSRDYGYTF.

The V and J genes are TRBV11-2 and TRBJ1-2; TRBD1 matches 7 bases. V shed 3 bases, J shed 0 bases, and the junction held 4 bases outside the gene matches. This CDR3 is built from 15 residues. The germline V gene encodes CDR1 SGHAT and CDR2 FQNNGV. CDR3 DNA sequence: TGTGCCAGCAGCTTGGGGACAGCCCCTAACTATGGCTACACCTTC. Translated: CASSLGTAPNYGYTF.

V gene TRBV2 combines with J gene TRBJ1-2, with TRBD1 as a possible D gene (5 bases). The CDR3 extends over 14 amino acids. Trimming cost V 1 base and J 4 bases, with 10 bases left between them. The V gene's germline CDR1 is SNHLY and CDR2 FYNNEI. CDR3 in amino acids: CASSEGGLSYGYTF. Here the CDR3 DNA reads TGTGCCAGCAGTGAAGGGGGACTTTCCTATGGCTACACCTTC.

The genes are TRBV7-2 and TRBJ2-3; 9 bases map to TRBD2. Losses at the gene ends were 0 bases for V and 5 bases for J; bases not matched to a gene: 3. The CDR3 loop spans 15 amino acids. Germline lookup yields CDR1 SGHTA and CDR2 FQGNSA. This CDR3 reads CASSLAPSGVDTQYF. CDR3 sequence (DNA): TGTGCCAGCAGCTTAGCCCCTAGCGGGGTAGATACGCAGTATTTT.

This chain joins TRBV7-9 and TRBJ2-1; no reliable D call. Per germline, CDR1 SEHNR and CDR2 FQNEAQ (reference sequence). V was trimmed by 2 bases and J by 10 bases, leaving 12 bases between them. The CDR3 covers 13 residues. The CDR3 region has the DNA TGTGCCAGCAGCTTATATGTAAGCCGAGAGCAGTTCTTC. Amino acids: CASSLYVSREQFF. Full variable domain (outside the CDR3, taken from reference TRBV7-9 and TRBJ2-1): DTGVSQNPRHKITKRGQNVTFRCDPISEHNRLYWYRQTLGQGPEFLTYFQNEAQLEKSRLLSDRFSAERPKGSFSTLEIQRTEQGDSAMYLCASSLYVSREQFFGPGTRLTVL.

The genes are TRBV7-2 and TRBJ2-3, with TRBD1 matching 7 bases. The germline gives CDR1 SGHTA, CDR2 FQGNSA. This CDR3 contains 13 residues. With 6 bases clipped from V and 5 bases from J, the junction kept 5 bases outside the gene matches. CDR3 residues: CASSYRGRDTQYF. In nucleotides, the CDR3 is TGTGCCAGCAGTTACAGGGGACGAGATACGCAGTATTTT.